This T cell receptor beta chain was retrieved from a study of blood T cell repertoires in COVID-19. Study summary: Italy, Spain and the United States were the sources of the convalescent and acute COVID-19 samples. PBMCs, B-cell-depleted T cells, or T cells provided the cDNA or gDNA that made up the material.

Source study methods: Quantification of nucleated cells was approximated via reference gene primer amplification. The data were produced by immunoSEQ multiplex PCR, yet TCRdb's version contains in-frame clones alone and is incomplete. V, J and clone size are taken as reported in that table, and D and trimming were inferred from the DNA itself. The sample comprises 200,000 to 300,000 clones, around 88% of which are singletons, and 3% rests with the top ten. This receptor was obtained from a woman aged 25 to 39 who had recovered from COVID-19. What was sequenced was peripheral blood.

The CDR3 DNA follows: TGCAGTCCCGCGGGGAAAGAGACCCAGTACTTC. Residues: CSPAGKETQYF. The V gene is TRBV20-1, the J gene TRBJ2-5, with D possibly TRBD2 on 6 matching bases. From germline, CDR1 is DFQATT and CDR2 SNEGSKA (reference sequence). CDR3 length equals 11 residues. Trimming stripped 8 bases from V and 3 bases from J, with 10 bases between.